The T cell receptor beta chain described here comes from a study of cytomegalovirus exposure and HLA in healthy donors. The study, taken as a whole, reports: Analysis was carried out at a later point, and it linked a missense DCLRE1C variant to TCR beta V- and J-gene trimming. Most TCR beta V segments were productive about 87% or about 30% of the time in an earlier analysis. Because they were indistinguishable, some V segments, including TRBV6-2 and TRBV6-3, were excluded. Researchers reported in a later analysis that common viral pathogens appeared linked to several top clusters.

It was with 60 Vbeta and 13 Jbeta primers that the PCR ran. Sequencing used immunoSEQ multiplex PCR; TCRdb keeps in-frame clones, though not all of them. The sample records roughly 220,000 clones, around 64% being singletons. This CDR3 comprises 14 residues. The V gene end was trimmed by 5 bases and the J gene end by 4 bases; junction bases not matched to a gene: 4. The germline V gene has CDR1 MNHNS and CDR2 SASEGT. Notes on this clone: What it binds is not known.

The sequence was obtained from a man aged 35 to 55 in good health and CMV-seropositive. The material sequenced was PBMCs. The J gene is TRBJ1-3, the V gene TRBV6-1; TRBD1 matches 8 bases. The CDR3 is CASSPGQVGNTIYF. As DNA, the CDR3 is TGTGCCAGCAGTCCGGGACAGGTCGGAAACACCATATATTTT.